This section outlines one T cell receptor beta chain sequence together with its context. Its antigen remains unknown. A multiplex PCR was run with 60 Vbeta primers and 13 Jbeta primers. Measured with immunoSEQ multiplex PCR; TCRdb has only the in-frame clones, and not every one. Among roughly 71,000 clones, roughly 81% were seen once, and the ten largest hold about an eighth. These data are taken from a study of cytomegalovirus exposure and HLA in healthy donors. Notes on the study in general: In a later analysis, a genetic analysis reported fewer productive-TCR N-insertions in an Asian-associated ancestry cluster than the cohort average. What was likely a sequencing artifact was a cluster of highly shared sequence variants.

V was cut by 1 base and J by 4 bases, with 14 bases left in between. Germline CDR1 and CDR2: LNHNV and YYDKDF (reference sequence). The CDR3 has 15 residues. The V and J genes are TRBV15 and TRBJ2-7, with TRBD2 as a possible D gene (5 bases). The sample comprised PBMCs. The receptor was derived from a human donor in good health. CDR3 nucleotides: TGTGCCACCAGCAGAGTGGCGGGTGGTGGTTACGAGCAGTACTTC. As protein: CATSRVAGGGYEQYF.